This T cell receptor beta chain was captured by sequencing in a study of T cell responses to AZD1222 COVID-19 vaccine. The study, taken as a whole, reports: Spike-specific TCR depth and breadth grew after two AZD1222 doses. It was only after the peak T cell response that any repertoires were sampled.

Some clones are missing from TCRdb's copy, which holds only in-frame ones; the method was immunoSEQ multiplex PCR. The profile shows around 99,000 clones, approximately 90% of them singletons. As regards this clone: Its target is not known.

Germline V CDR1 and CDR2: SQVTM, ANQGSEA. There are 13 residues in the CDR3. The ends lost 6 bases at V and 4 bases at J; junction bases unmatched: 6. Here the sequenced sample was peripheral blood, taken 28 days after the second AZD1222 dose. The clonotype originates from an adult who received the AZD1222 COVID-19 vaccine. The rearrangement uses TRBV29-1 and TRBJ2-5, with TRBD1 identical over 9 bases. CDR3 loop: CSVDSTGGETQYF. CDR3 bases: TGCAGCGTCGATTCGACAGGGGGAGAGACCCAGTACTTC.